Presented here are 4 T cell receptor beta chains from one specimen sequenced in a study of blood T cell repertoires in COVID-19 (dated by TCRdb to about 2020). The protocol used for the library was the immunoSEQ multiplex PCR assay. TCRdb re-hosts the immuneACCESS table, in-frame sequences only. Its copies lack some clones; in the studies checked, an unresolved V gene accounts for under half of them, and the cause for the rest is not known. The sample yields approximately 120,000 clones; roughly nine tenths were counted once. In total, the top ten clones hold around 1.9% of the sample. The sample taken for sequencing was peripheral blood. The receptors were sampled from a man in his fifties or sixties with COVID-19, enrolled during active disease.

V usage is TRBV9 and J usage is TRBJ2-1, with 12 bases aligning to TRBD1. Losses at the gene ends were 0 bases for V and 7 bases for J; bases not matched to a gene: 14. CDR1 is SGDLS, CDR2 YYNGEE, per germline. There are 19 residues in the CDR3. The chain's CDR3 is CASSVALRGRDRGQNEQFF. The DNA of the CDR3 is TGTGCCAGCAGCGTAGCTCTTCGAGGCCGGGACAGGGGGCAAAATGAGCAGTTCTTC.

The table lists this clone with a count of one. The V call is TRBV5-4, the J call TRBJ2-3, with a possible D match to TRBD1 (6 bases). This CDR3 has 14 amino acids. Trimming removed 4 bases from V and 4 bases from J, with 13 bases in between. The germline V gene has CDR1 SGHNT and CDR2 YYREEE (reference sequence). CDR3 amino acids: CASSKQGVPDTQYF. The CDR3 DNA follows: TGTGCCAGCAGCAAACAGGGAGTGCCAGATACGCAGTATTTT.

The V gene is TRBV9, the J gene TRBJ2-1; TRBD2 matches at 10 bases. Looked up from germline, CDR1 is SGDLS and CDR2 is YYNGEE. CDR3 length: 19 amino acids. Trimming took 3 bases from V and 0 from J; bases not matched to a gene: 12. DNA for the CDR3: TGTGCCAGCAGCGCTTGGACAGCGGGGGGGCTCGGCTCCTACAATGAGCAGTTCTTC. Amino acid sequence: CASSAWTAGGLGSYNEQFF.

This sequence joins TRBV6-5 and TRBJ2-1, with 11 positions matching TRBD2. After removal of 2 bases from V and 7 bases from J, the junction contained 4 bases not matched to a gene. CDR1 and CDR2 from the germline V gene are MNHEY and SVGAGI. The CDR3 loop spans 15 amino acids. The CDR3 sequence is CASSYVLAGGNEQFF. CDR3 in DNA: TGTGCCAGCAGTTACGTTCTAGCGGGAGGAAATGAGCAGTTCTTC.